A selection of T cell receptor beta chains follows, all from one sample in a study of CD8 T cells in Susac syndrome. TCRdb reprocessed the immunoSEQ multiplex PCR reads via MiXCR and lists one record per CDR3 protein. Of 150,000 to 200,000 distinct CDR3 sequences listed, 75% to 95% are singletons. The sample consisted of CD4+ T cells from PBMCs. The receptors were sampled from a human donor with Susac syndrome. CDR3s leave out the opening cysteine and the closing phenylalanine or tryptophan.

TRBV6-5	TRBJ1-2	ASSYSSRGQGSYGYT
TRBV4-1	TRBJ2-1	ASSQDSFRVGFGNEQF
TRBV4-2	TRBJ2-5	ASSQVWGGGEETQY
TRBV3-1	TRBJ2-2	ASSHPGTSGTGELF
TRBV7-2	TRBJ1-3	ASNTANSGNTIY
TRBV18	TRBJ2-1	ASSPQHPSYNEQF
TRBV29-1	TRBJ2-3	SVEETRDSADTQY
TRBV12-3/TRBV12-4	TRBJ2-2	ASSDRGSAAGELF
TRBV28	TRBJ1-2	ASSFGTGGPGGYT
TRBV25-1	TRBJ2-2	ASSEFYSTGELF
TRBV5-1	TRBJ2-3	ASKGSGSTDTQY
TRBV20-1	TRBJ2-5	SASPQETQY
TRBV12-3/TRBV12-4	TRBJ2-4	ASTLGEFKNIQY
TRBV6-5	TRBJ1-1	ASSYSDLAEAF
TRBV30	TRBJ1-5	AAKPRTGRGQPQH
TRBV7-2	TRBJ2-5	ASSPGGGRETEY
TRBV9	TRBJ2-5	ASSPPAASGQETQY
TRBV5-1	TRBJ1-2	ASSLQGTHGYT
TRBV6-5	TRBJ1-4	ASSFQVATNEKLF
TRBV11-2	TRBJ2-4	ASSSGQVLNIQY
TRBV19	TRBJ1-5	ASSPDRVGTQPQH
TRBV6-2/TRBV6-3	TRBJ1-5	ASSLRGQAQH
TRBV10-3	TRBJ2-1	AISESRNEQF
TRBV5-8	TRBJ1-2	ASTRGTGPSWT
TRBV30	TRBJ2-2	AWSGAGDTGELF
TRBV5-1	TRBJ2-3	ASSTGSSVSTDTQY
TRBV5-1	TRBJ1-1	ASSFGGSMTEAF
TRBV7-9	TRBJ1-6	ASSWDLSHTDSPLH
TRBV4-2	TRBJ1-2	ASSQAGYGYT
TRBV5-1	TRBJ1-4	ASSLGQGPTTNEKLF
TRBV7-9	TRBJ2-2	ASSLKTSGGTGELF
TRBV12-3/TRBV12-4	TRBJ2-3	ASSLIVGATDTQY
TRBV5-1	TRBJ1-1	ASKGQENTEAF
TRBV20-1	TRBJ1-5	SAGSQGISRDRQPQH
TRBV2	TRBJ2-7	ASKSTLGEQY
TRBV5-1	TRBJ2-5	ASSSTGTSGGAFKETQY
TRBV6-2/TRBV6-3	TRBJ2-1	ASKKGLGYNEQF
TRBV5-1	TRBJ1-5	ASSERSSQPQH
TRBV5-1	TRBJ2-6	ASSFRGTRDSGANVLT
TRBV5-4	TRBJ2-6	ASSLWVAGANVLI
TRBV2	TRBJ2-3	ASSEFLTDTQY
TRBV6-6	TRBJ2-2	ASIVAGESGELF
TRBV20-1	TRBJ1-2	SARDTSYGYT
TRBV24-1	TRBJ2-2	ATSPLSGANTGELF
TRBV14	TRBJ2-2	ASSQKAALITGELF
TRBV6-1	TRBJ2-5	ASSATMGLAGLETQY